These 20 T cell receptor beta chains were all obtained from the same sample, sequenced in a study of T cell responses to AZD1222 COVID-19 vaccine. Repertoires were generated with immunoSEQ multiplex PCR, while TCRdb's copy carries only in-frame clones and drops some. The repertoire has 55,000 to 70,000 clones, 80% of them found once; the top ten carry around 10%. The specimen was peripheral blood, collected on day 0 of AZD1222 vaccination. These receptors were taken from an adult in good health.

The rearrangement joins TRBV28 to TRBJ2-1; D gene uncertain. Germline V lookup: CDR1 MDHEN, CDR2 SYDVKM. V was trimmed by 10 bases and J by 5 bases, leaving 18 bases between them. CDR3 length: 14 residues. The DNA for the CDR3 is TGTGCCACGGTCTCAAGCAGCCGGGACAATGAGCAGTTCTTC. This translates into CATVSSSRDNEQFF.

This clone came up once. V usage is TRBV6-5 and J usage is TRBJ2-1; possibly TRBD1 for D (6 bases). V was cut by 11 bases and J by 1 base, with 12 bases left in between. Germline CDR1 reads MNHEY; CDR2 reads SVGAGI. The CDR3 is made up of 13 amino acids. The CDR3 DNA sequence: TGTGCCGCCCGGGACATTTCCTACAATGAGCAGTTCTTC. Protein product: CAARDISYNEQFF.

The rearrangement links TRBV19 to TRBJ1-2; 7 nucleotides match TRBD1. Germline V CDR1 and CDR2: LNHDA, SQIVND (reference sequence). The CDR3 length is 14 residues. V shed 5 bases and J 7 bases; nucleotides not matched to a gene: 10. CDR3: CASSPGQEGSGYTF. The CDR3 nucleotides read TGTGCCAGTAGTCCCGGACAGGAAGGGAGTGGCTACACCTTC.

The chain employs TRBV5-4 and TRBJ1-1, with D perhaps TRBD1 (6 bases). The germline gives CDR1 SGHNT, CDR2 YYREEE (reference sequence). The CDR3 runs 14 residues. V gave up 7 bases and J gave up 6 bases, with 19 bases separating them. The CDR3 region is CASRREQGRSEAFF. As DNA, the CDR3 is TGTGCCAGCCGTCGAGAACAGGGAAGATCTGAAGCTTTCTTT.

J is TRBJ2-6 and V is TRBV27, with TRBD1 matching over 8 bases. This CDR3 is built from 16 residues. The V and J ends lost 7 bases and 0 bases, in that order; junction bases with no gene match: 5. Germline CDR1 reads MNHEY; CDR2 reads SMNVEV (reference sequence). CDR3 nucleotide sequence: TGTGCCAGCACTAGAGACAGGGGCTCTGGGGCCAACGTCCTGACTTTC. Amino acid sequence: CASTRDRGSGANVLTF.

The V and J genes are TRBV5-5 and TRBJ1-4; D gene unclear. V lost 0 bases to trimming and J lost 5 bases, with 17 bases between them. Germline CDR1 reads SGHKS; CDR2 reads YYEKEE (reference sequence). The CDR3 runs 17 residues. CDR3 DNA sequence: TGTGCCAGCAGCTTGGCCGGGCCTACCATGGGGAATGAAAAACTGTTTTTT. This encodes CASSLAGPTMGNEKLFF.

The chain combines TRBV6-2 or TRBV6-3 with TRBJ2-2; TRBD1 agrees at 7 bases. Germline values: CDR1 MNHEY, CDR2 SVGEGT. Germline trimming cut 2 bases from V and 3 bases from J; bases unmatched to any gene: 6. This CDR3 comprises 16 residues. The CDR3, as DNA: TGTGCCAGCAGTTACGGGGACAGCTCTTACACCGGGGAGCTGTTTTTT. This sequence encodes CASSYGDSSYTGELFF.

The chain uses TRBV27 and TRBJ2-5; weak D call: TRBD1 (6 bases). The CDR3 totals 16 residues. CDR1 MNHEY and CDR2 SMNVEV come from the germline V gene (reference sequence). Trimming cost V 6 bases and J 5 bases, with 22 bases left between them. This CDR3 is CASRGPGTMTQETQYF. DNA of the CDR3: TGTGCCAGCAGGGGACCCGGGACAATGACTCAGGAGACCCAGTACTTC.

At least ten counts were recorded for this clone. The genes are TRBV19 and TRBJ1-5; 7 bases map to TRBD1. CDR1 is LNHDA and CDR2 is SQIVND in the germline V gene (reference sequence). CDR3 length equals 16 residues. V shed 10 bases, J shed 7 bases, and the junction held 19 bases outside the gene matches. The CDR3 region has the DNA TGTGCCACAAATAATATGGCAGGGGGATACGTCCAGCCCCAGCATTTT. It codes for CATNNMAGGYVQPQHF.

In this sample, this clone turned up once. The chain couples TRBV10-3 to TRBJ1-6, with 7 positions matching TRBD1. V gave up 6 bases and J gave up 5 bases; unmatched junction bases: 4. The CDR3 is made up of 14 amino acids. The germline V gene encodes CDR1 ENHRY and CDR2 SYGVKD. The chain's CDR3 is CAIRGDSDNSPLHF. The CDR3 region has the DNA TGTGCCATCAGGGGGGACAGTGATAATTCACCCCTCCACTTT.

This clone has only a few counts. The V and J genes are TRBV5-4 and TRBJ2-3; 14 bases match TRBD2. CDR3 length: 16 residues. CDR1 is SGHNT and CDR2 is YYREEE in the germline V gene (reference sequence). The V and J ends lost 4 bases and 8 bases, in that order; junction bases with no gene match: 9. CDR3 nucleotides: TGTGCCAGCAGCGCCAGACTAGCGGGGGGGAGTTTTACGCAGTATTTT. It specifies CASSARLAGGSFTQYF.

This sequence joins TRBV19 and TRBJ2-3, with no clear D. Trimming left V 7 bases short and J 4 bases short, with 18 bases between. Germline values: CDR1 LNHDA, CDR2 SQIVND (reference sequence). The CDR3 loop spans 15 amino acids. CDR3 DNA: TGTGCCAGTATCGGATTAGATGCCTCGTCAGATACGCAGTATTTT. It encodes CASIGLDASSDTQYF.

The chain combines TRBV6-2 or TRBV6-3 with TRBJ1-5, with TRBD1 identical over 10 bases. Germline values: CDR1 MNHEY, CDR2 SVGEGT. V was clipped by 6 bases and J by 7 bases; unmatched bases: 3. The CDR3 runs 13 residues. CDR3 protein: CASSRTGGQPQHF. For the CDR3, the DNA is TGTGCCAGCAGCCGGACAGGGGGACAGCCCCAGCATTTT.

The chain is built from TRBV11-1 and TRBJ1-1; 9 nucleotides agree with TRBD1. The CDR3 has 14 amino acids. J gave up 5 bases and V 11 bases, and 12 bases lay outside the gene matches. CDR1 is SGHAT and CDR2 is FQDESV in the germline V gene (reference sequence). CDR3 protein: CAGEGQGLRTEAFF. In DNA form, the CDR3 reads TGTGCCGGAGAGGGACAGGGCCTGCGGACTGAAGCTTTCTTT.

Here the CDR3 reads CASSVITGELFF. In nucleotides, the CDR3 is TGTGCCAGCAGCGTAATCACCGGGGAGCTGTTTTTT. The chain couples TRBV9 to TRBJ2-2; no clear D. CDR1 and CDR2 from the germline V gene are SGDLS and YYNGEE. This CDR3 region has 12 residues. Trimming took off 1 base at V and 4 bases at J, with 2 bases between the two ends.

The chain recombines TRBV28 with TRBJ2-3; D is unclear. CDR1 is MDHEN and CDR2 is SYDVKM in the germline V gene. Trimming stripped 4 bases from V and 2 bases from J, with 13 bases between. CDR3 size: 15 residues. CDR3 DNA: TGTGCCAGCAGTTACCATCCCATCTCCACAGATACGCAGTATTTT. Its protein product is CASSYHPISTDTQYF.

The chain combines TRBV5-4 with TRBJ2-3; 11 bases align to TRBD2. Trimming removed 4 bases from V and 1 base from J; junction bases left unmatched: 14. CDR1 and CDR2 (germline): SGHNT, YYREEE (reference sequence). There are 19 residues in the CDR3. The CDR3 nucleotides read TGTGCCAGCAGCCAAGGGACTAGCGGAAAAAGATGGGGCACAGATACGCAGTATTTT. This translates into CASSQGTSGKRWGTDTQYF.

V and J are TRBV7-2 and TRBJ1-6; 8 bases are a match to TRBD1. The junction had 5 bases not matched to a gene; V was cut back by 0 bases and J by 7 bases. Germline V lookup: CDR1 SGHTA, CDR2 FQGNSA. CDR3 length: 16 amino acids. DNA for the CDR3: TGTGCCAGCAGCTTAGCCCTGGGACAGGAAAATTCACCCCTCCACTTT. This codes for CASSLALGQENSPLHF.

The chain employs TRBV6-5 and TRBJ2-1, with D possibly TRBD2 on 5 matching bases. Trimming stripped 7 bases from V and 3 bases from J, with 13 bases between. This CDR3 has 14 amino acids. Germline V gene lookup returns CDR1 MNHEY and CDR2 SVGAGI. The CDR3 coding sequence is TGTGCCAGCACCTTCGGGAAAATCTACAATGAGCAGTTCTTC. It encodes CASTFGKIYNEQFF.

The chain carries TRBV7-2 and TRBJ1-3; 9 nucleotides line up with TRBD1. Germline V gene sequence: CDR1 SGHTA, CDR2 FQGNSA. V shed 3 bases and J 4 bases; nucleotides not matched to a gene: 4. CDR3 length: 15 residues. CDR3 sequence (DNA): TGTGCCAGCAGCTTTGGGACAGGGAAAGGAAACACCATATATTTT. Protein: CASSFGTGKGNTIYF.